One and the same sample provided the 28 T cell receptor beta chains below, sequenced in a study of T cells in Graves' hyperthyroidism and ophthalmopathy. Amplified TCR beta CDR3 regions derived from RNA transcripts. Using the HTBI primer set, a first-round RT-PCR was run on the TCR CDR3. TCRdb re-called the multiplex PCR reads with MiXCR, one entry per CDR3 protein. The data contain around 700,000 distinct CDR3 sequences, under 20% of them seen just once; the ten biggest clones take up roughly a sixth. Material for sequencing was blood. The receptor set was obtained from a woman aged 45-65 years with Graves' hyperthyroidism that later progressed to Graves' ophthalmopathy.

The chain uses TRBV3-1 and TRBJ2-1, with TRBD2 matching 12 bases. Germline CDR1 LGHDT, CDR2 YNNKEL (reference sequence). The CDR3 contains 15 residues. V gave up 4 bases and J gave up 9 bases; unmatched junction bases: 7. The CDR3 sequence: CASSPLAGGPGEQFF. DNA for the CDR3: TGTGCCAGCAGCCCCCTAGCGGGGGGGCCGGGTGAGCAGTTCTTC.

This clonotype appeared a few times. In DNA, the CDR3 is TGTGCCAGCTCACCACCCTTAAGGGCGAGCTCCTACAATGAGCAGTTCTTC. Residues: CASSPPLRASSYNEQFF. J is TRBJ2-1 and V is TRBV18; D is unresolved. V lost 0 bases to trimming and J lost 0 bases, with 12 bases between them. CDR3 length: 17 amino acids. Germline loops: CDR1 KGHSH, CDR2 LQKENI.

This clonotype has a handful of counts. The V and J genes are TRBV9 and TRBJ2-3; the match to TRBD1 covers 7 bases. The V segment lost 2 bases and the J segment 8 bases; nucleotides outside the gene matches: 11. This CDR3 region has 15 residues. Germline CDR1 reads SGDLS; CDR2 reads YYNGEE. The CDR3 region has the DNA TGTGCCAGCAGCGTTGACGGGACAGAGGAAGTTACGCAGTATTTT. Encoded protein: CASSVDGTEEVTQYF.

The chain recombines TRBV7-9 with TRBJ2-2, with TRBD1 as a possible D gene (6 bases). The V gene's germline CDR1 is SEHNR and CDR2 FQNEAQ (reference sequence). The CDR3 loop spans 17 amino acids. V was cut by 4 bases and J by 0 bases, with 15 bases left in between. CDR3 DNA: TGTGCCAGCAGCTCCCCTGACAGGTTCGCGAACACCGGGGAGCTGTTTTTT. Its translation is CASSSPDRFANTGELFF.

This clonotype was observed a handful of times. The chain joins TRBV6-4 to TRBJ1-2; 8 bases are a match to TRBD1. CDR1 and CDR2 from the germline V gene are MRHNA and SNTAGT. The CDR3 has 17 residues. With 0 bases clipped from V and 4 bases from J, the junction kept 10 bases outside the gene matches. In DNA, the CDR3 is TGTGCCAGCAGTGACTCGGCCGGGACAGGCCTTTTCTATGGCTACACCTTC. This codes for CASSDSAGTGLFYGYTF.

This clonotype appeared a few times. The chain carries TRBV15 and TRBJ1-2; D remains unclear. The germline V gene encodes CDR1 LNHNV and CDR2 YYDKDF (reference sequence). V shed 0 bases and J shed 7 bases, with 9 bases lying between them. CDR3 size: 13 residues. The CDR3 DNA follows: TGTGCCACCAGCAGAGAATCCCCAGGTGGCTACACCTTC. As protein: CATSRESPGGYTF.

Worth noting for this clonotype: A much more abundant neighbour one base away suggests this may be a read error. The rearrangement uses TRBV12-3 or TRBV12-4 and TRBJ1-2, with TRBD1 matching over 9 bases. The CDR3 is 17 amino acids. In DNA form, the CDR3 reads TGTGCCAGCAGTTTAAAAGTGTCCGGGACAGGGACCTATGGCTGCACCTTC. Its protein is CASSLKVSGTGTYGCTF.

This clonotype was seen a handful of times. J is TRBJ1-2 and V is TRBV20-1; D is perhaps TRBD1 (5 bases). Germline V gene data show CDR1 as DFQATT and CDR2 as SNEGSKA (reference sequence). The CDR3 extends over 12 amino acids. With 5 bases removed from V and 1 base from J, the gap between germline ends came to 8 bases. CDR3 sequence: CSAWDHNYGYTF. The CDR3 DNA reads TGCAGTGCTTGGGACCATAACTATGGCTACACCTTC.

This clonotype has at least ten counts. The CDR3 DNA is TGTGCCAGCTCCGGGGACAGGATCCATAATTCACCCCTCCACTTT. Protein sequence: CASSGDRIHNSPLHF. The rearrangement uses TRBV18 and TRBJ1-6, with TRBD1 identical over 8 bases. Germline V gives CDR1 KGHSH, CDR2 LQKENI. J was trimmed by 5 bases and V by 6 bases; bases with no gene match: 6. CDR3 size: 15 residues. The full variable domain, with the rest looked up from reference TRBV18 and TRBJ1-6, is NAGVMQNPRHLVRRRGQEARLRCSPMKGHSHVYWYRQLPEEGLKFMVYLQKENIIDESGMPKERFSAEFPKEGPSILRIQQVVRGDSAAYFCASSGDRIHNSPLHFGNGTRLTVT.

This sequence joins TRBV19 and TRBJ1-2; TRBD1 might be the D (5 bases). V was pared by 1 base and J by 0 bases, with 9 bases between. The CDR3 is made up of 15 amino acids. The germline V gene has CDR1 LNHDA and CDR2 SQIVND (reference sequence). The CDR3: CASSIARTTNYGYTF. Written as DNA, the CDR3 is TGTGCCAGTAGTATAGCCCGGACAACTAACTATGGCTACACCTTC.

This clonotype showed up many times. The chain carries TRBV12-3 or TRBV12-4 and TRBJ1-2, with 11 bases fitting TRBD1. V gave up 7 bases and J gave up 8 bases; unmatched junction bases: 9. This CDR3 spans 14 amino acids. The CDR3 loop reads CASIQTGTGGGYTF. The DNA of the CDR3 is TGTGCCAGCATCCAGACCGGGACAGGGGGAGGCTACACCTTC.

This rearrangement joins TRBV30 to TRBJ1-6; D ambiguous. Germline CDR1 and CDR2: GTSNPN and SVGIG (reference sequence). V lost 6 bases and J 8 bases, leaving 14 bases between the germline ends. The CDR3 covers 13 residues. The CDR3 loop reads CACMRREDSPLHF. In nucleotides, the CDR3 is TGTGCCTGTATGAGGAGGGAGGATTCACCCCTCCACTTT.

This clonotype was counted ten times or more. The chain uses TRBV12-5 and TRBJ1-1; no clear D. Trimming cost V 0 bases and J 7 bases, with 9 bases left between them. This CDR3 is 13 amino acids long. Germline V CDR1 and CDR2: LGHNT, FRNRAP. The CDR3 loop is CASGLVQNIEAFF. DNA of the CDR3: TGTGCTAGTGGTTTGGTACAAAATATTGAAGCTTTCTTT.

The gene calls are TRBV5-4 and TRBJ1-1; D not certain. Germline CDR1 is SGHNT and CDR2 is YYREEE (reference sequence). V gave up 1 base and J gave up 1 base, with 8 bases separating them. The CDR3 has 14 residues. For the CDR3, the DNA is TGTGCCAGCAGCTTGATAAGCCCGAACACTGAAGCTTTCTTT. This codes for CASSLISPNTEAFF. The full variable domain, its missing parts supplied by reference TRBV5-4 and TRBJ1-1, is ETGVTQSPTHLIKTRGQQVTLRCSSQSGHNTVSWYQQALGQGPQFIFQYYREEENGRGNFPPRFSGLQFPNYSSELNVNALELDDSALYLCASSLISPNTEAFFGQGTRLTVV.

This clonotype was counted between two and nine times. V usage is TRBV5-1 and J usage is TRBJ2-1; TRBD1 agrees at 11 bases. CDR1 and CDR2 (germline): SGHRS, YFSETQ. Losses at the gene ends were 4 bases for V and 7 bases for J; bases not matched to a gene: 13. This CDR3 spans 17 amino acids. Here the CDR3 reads CASSPNTPGQGDNEQFF. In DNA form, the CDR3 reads TGCGCCAGCAGCCCAAACACTCCGGGACAGGGGGATAATGAGCAGTTCTTC.

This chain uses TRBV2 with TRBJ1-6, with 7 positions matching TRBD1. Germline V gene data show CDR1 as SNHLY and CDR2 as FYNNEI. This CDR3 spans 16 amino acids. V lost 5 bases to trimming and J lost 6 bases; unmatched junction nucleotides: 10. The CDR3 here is CASSWVGGTSNSPLHF. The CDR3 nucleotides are TGTGCCAGCAGTTGGGTAGGGGGCACGAGTAATTCACCCCTCCACTTT.

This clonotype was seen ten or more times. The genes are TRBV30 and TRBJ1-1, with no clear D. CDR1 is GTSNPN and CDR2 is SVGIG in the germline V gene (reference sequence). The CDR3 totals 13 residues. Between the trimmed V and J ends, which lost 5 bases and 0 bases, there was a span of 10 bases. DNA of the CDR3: TGTGCCTGGGGACGGATCATGAACACTGAAGCTTTCTTT. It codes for CAWGRIMNTEAFF.

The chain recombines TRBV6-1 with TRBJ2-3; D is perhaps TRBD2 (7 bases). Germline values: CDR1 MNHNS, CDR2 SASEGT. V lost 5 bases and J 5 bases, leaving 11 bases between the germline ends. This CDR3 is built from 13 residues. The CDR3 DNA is TGTGCCAGCAGTAGGGGGGGCCAAGATACGCAGTATTTT. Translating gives CASSRGGQDTQYF.

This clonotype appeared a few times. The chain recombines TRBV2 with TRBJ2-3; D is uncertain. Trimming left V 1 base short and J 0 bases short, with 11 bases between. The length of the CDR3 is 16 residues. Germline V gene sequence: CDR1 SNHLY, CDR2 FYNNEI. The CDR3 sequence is CASSEDAPPSTDTQYF. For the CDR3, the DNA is TGTGCCAGCAGTGAAGATGCCCCCCCTAGCACAGATACGCAGTATTTT.

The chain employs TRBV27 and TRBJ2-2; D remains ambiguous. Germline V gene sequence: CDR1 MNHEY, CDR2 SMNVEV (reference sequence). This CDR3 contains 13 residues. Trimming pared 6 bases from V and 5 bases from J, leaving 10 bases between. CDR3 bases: TGTGCCAGCAGCGACCAGAGTACCGGGGAGCTGTTTTTT. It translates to CASSDQSTGELFF.

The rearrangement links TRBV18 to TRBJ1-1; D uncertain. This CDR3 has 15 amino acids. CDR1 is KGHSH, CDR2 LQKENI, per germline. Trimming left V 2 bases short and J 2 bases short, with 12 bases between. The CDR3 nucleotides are TGTGCCAGCTCACCAAGGTCGCCGGGAAACACTGAAGCTTTCTTT. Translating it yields CASSPRSPGNTEAFF.

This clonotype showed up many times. The CDR3 is CSARVGDVLNEQFF. The CDR3 region has the DNA TGCAGTGCTAGAGTGGGGGATGTTCTCAATGAGCAGTTCTTC. The genes are TRBV20-1 and TRBJ2-1, with D perhaps TRBD1 or TRBD2 (5 bases each). Trimming shortened V by 1 base and J by 6 bases, and 13 bases separated the two germline ends. The CDR3 has 14 amino acids. Germline V lookup: CDR1 DFQATT, CDR2 SNEGSKA (reference sequence).

Here the CDR3 DNA reads TGTGCCAGCAGCTCCCTTGAAGGGGGGCGCGGCTATGGCTACACCTTC. It is translated as CASSSLEGGRGYGYTF. V is TRBV7-9 and J is TRBJ1-2, with D maybe TRBD1 (6 bases). This CDR3 region has 16 residues. CDR1 is SEHNR, CDR2 FQNEAQ, per germline (reference sequence). The V and J ends lost 4 bases and 4 bases respectively, with 19 bases between them.

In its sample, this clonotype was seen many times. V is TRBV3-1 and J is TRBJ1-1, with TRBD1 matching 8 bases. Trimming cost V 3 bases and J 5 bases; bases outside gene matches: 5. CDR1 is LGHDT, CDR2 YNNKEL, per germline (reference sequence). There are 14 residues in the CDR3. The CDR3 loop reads CASSQRTGGTEAFF. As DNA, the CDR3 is TGTGCCAGCAGCCAGCGCACAGGGGGGACTGAAGCTTTCTTT.

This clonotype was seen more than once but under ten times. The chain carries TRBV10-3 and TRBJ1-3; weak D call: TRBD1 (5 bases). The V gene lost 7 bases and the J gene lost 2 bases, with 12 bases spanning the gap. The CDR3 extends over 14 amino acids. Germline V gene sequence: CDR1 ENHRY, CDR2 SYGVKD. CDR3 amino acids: CAITTGPTGNTIYF. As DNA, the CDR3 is TGTGCCATCACTACAGGCCCAACTGGAAACACCATATATTTT.

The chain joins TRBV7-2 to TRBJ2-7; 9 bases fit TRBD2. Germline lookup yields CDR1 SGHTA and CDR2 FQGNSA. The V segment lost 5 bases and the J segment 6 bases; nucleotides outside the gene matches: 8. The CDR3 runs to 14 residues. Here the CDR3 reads CASSARGGLGEQYF. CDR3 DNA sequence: TGTGCCAGCAGCGCGCGGGGGGGCCTTGGCGAGCAGTACTTC.

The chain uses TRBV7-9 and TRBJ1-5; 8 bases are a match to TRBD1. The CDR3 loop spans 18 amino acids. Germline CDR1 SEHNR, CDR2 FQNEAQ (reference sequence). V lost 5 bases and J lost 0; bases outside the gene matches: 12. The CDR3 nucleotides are TGTGCCAGCAGCCCAGGGACAGGCGACCTCCTTAGCAATCAGCCCCAGCATTTT. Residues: CASSPGTGDLLSNQPQHF.

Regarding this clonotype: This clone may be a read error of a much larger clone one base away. The CDR3, as DNA: TGTGCCAGCAGCTCAGTTCCCCGTCCTGAGCAGTCCTTC. This gives the protein CASSSVPRPEQSF. The rearrangement uses TRBV7-2 and TRBJ2-1; D call uncertain. The germline CDR1 and CDR2 sequences are SGHTA and FQGNSA. The CDR3 is 13 residues long.